The source of this T cell receptor beta chain is a study of T-cell reconstitution after alpha-beta-depleted transplantation in children. The CDR3 has 10 residues. V lost 4 bases, J lost 8 bases, and 6 bases lay in between. Germline CDR1 reads SNHLY; CDR2 reads FYNNEI. Unique molecular identifiers featured in how the TCRbeta library was prepared. Using its own MiXCR run on the PCR reads, TCRdb lists one record per CDR3 protein. The data contain around 680,000 distinct CDR3 sequences, approximately 15% of them singletons. Sequencing used PBMCs from the stem cell graft donor, obtained from the stem cell graft. This sequence was found in a human donor who donated a stem cell graft to a child with acute myeloid leukemia. The rearrangement joins TRBV2 to TRBJ2-7; D unclear. In DNA, the CDR3 is TGTGCCAGCAGTGTCAGTCAGCAGTACTTC. This sequence encodes CASSVSQQYF.